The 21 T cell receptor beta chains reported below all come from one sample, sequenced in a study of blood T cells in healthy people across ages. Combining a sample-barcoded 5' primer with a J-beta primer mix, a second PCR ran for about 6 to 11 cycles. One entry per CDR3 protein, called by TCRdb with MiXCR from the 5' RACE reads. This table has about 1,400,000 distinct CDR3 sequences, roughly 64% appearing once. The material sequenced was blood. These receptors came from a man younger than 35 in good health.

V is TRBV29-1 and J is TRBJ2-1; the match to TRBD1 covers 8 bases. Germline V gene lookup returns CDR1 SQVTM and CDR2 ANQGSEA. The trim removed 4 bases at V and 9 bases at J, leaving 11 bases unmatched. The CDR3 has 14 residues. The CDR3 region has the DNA TGCAGCGTTGGGACAGGGTTTGTTGTAGGTGAGCAGTTCTTC. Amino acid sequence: CSVGTGFVVGEQFF.

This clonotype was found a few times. CDR3 in amino acids: CSVSRDRGGYTF. CDR3 in DNA: TGCAGCGTTTCAAGGGACAGGGGAGGCTACACCTTC. This chain links TRBV29-1 with TRBJ1-2; 10 nucleotides line up with TRBD1. Germline CDR1 is SQVTM and CDR2 is ANQGSEA. V lost 5 bases to trimming and J lost 8 bases; unmatched junction nucleotides: 5. This CDR3 comprises 12 residues. Together with reference TRBV29-1 and TRBJ1-2, the CDR3 gives the full variable domain: SAVISQKPSRDICQRGTSLTIQCQVDSQVTMMFWYRQQPGQSLTLIATANQGSEATYESGFVIDKFPISRPNLTFSTLTVSNMSPEDSSIYLCSVSRDRGGYTFGSGTRLTVV.

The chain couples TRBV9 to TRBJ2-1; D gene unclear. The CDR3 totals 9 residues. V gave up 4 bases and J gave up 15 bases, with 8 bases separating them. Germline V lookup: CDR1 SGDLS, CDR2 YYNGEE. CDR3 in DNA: TGTGCCAGCAGCCCAAAGGCGTTCTTC. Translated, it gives CASSPKAFF.

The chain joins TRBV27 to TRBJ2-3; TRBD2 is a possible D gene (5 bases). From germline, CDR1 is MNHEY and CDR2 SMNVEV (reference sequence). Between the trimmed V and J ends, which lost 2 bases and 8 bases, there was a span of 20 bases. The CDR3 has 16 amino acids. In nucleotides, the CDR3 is TGTGCCAGCAGTTTACGGAGGCAGGACTTTGGCGGTACGCAGTATTTT. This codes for CASSLRRQDFGGTQYF.

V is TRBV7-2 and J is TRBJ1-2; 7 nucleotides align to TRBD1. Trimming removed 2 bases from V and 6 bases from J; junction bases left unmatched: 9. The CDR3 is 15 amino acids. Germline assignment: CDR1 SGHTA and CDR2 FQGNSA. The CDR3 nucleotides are TGTGCCAGCAGCTTAACGAGCGGGACAGCGAATGGCTACACCTTC. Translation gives CASSLTSGTANGYTF.

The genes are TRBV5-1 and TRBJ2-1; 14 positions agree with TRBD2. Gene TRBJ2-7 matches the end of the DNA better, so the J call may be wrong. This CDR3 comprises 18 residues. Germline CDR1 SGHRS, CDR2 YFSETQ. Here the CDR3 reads CASSLGTSGGTPYNEQYF. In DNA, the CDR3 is TGCGCCAGCAGCTTGGGGACTAGCGGGGGGACCCCCTACAATGAGCAGTACTTC.

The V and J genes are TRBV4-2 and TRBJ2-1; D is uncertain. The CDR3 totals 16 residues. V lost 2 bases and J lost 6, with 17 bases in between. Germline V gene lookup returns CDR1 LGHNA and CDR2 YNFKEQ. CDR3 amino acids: CASSQSSNPRVNEQFF. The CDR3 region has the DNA TGTGCCAGCAGCCAATCCTCGAACCCACGTGTCAATGAGCAGTTCTTC.

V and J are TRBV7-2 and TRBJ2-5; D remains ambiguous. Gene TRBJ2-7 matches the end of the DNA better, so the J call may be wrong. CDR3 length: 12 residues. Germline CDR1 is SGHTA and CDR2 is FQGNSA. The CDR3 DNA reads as TGTACCAGCAGCTCCAACCCATACGAGCAGTACTTC. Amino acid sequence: CTSSSNPYEQYF.

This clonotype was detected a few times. Here the CDR3 reads CASSFSGRLNQPQHF. The DNA for the CDR3 is TGTGCCAGCAGTTTTTCCGGTCGCCTCAATCAGCCCCAGCATTTT. The V gene is TRBV27, the J gene TRBJ1-5; the D is unclear. CDR1 and CDR2 from the germline V gene are MNHEY and SMNVEV (reference sequence). Deletions cut 3 bases from V and 3 bases from J, with 12 bases between. This CDR3 comprises 15 residues.

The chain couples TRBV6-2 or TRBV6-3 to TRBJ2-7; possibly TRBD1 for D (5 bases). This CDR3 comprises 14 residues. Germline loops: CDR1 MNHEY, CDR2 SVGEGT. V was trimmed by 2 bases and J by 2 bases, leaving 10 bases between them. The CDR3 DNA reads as TGTGCCAGCAGTTACGAACTGACAGCCTACGAGCAGTACTTC. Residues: CASSYELTAYEQYF.

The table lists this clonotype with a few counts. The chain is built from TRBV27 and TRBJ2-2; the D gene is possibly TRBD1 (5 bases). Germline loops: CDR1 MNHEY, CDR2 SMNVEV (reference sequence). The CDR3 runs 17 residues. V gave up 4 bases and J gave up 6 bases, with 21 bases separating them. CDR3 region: CASSSELQVPNAGELFF. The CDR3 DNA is TGTGCCAGCAGTTCAGAATTACAGGTGCCAAACGCCGGGGAGCTGTTTTTT.

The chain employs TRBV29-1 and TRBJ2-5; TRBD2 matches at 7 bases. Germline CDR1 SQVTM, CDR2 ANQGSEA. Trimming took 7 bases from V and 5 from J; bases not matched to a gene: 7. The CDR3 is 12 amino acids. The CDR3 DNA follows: TGCAGCGCCCGGACTAGGTTGGAGACCCAGTACTTC. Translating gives CSARTRLETQYF.

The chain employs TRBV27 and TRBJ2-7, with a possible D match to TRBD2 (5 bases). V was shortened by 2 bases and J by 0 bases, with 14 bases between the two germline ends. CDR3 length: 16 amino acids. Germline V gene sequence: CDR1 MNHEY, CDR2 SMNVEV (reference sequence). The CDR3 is CASSLEGGRSSYEQYF. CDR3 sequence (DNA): TGTGCCAGCAGTTTAGAGGGCGGACGGAGCTCCTACGAGCAGTACTTC.

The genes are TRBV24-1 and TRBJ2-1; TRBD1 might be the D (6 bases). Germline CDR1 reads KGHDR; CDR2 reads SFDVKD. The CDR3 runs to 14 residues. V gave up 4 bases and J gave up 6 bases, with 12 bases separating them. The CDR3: CATSDRVDSNEQFF. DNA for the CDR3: TGTGCCACCAGTGACCGGGTGGACAGCAATGAGCAGTTCTTC.

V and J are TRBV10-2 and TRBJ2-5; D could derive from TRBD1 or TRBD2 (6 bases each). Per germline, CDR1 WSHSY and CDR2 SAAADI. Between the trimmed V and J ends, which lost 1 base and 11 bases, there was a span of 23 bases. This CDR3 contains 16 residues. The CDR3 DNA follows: TGCGCCAGCAGTGAGTATGCTACATCAAAGGAGGGGGAGCAGTACTTC. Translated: CASSEYATSKEGEQYF.

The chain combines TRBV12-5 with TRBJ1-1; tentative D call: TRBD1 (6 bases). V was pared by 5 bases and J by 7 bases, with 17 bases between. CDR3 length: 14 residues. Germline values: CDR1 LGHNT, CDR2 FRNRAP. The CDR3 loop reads CASGPSTGTVEAFF. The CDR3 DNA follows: TGTGCTAGTGGTCCCAGTACAGGGACTGTTGAAGCTTTCTTT. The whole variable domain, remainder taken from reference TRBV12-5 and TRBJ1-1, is DARVTQTPRHKVTEMGQEVTMRCQPILGHNTVFWYRQTMMQGLELLAYFRNRAPLDDSGMPKDRFSAEMPDATLATLKIQPSEPRDSAVYFCASGPSTGTVEAFFGQGTRLTVV.

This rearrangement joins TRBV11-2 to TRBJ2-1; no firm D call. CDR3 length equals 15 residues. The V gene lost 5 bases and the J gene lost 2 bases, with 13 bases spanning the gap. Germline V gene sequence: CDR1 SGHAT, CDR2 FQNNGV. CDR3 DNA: TGTGCCAGCAGCCCCCCGTGGGTGACCTACAATGAGCAGTTCTTC. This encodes CASSPPWVTYNEQFF.

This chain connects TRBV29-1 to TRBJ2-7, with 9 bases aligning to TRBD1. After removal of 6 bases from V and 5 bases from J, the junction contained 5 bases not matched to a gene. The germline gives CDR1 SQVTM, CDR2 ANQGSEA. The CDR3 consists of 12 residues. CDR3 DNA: TGCAGCGTCGGGACAGGGAGGGACGAGCAGTACTTC. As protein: CSVGTGRDEQYF.

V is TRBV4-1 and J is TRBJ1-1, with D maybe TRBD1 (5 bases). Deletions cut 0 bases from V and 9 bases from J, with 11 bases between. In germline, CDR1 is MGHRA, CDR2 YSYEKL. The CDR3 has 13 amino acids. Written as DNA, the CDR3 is TGCGCCAGCAGCCAAGAGGGCGGGACTCAAGCTTTCTTT. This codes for CASSQEGGTQAFF.

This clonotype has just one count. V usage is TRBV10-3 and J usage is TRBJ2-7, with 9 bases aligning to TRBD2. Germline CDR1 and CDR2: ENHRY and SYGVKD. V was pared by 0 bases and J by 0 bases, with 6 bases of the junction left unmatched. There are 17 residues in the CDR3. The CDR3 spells CAISESASGVSSYEQYF. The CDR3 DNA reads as TGTGCCATCAGTGAGTCGGCTAGCGGGGTTAGCTCCTACGAGCAGTACTTC.

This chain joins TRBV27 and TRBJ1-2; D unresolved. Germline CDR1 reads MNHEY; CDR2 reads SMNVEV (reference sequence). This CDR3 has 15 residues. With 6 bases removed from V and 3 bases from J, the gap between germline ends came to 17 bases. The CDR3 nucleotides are TGTGCCAGCAGGACGAGTGGGAGAATGGACTATGGCTACACCTTC. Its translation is CASRTSGRMDYGYTF.